These 27 T cell receptor beta chains originate from one sample sequenced in a study of blood T cell repertoires in COVID-19. The repertoire was sequenced with immunoSEQ multiplex PCR; TCRdb's copy has only in-frame clones and lacks some. The sample carries roughly 190,000 clones, approximately 90% recorded once. Sequencing was performed on peripheral blood. Every receptor here comes from a human donor in a cohort sampled during active COVID-19.

In regard to this clone: In the same sample, other DNA sequences code for this CDR3. The rearrangement uses TRBV18 and TRBJ2-5; 9 bases match TRBD1. V shed 4 bases, J shed 5 bases, and the junction held 2 bases outside the gene matches. This CDR3 region has 13 residues. Germline loops: CDR1 KGHSH, CDR2 LQKENI. Here the CDR3 DNA reads TGTGCCAGCTCACGCGGACAGGGGGAGACCCAGTACTTC. Its translation: CASSRGQGETQYF. The full variable domain, in which reference TRBV18 and TRBJ2-5 provide the parts outside the CDR3, is NAGVMQNPRHLVRRRGQEARLRCSPMKGHSHVYWYRQLPEEGLKFMVYLQKENIIDESGMPKERFSAEFPKEGPSILRIQQVVRGDSAAYFCASSRGQGETQYFGPGTRLLVL.

The chain is built from TRBV19 and TRBJ1-5, with 10 bases fitting TRBD1. The CDR3 is made up of 16 amino acids. After removal of 6 bases from V and 4 bases from J, the junction contained 9 bases not matched to a gene. Germline CDR1 is LNHDA and CDR2 is SQIVND (reference sequence). The CDR3 nucleotides read TGTGCCAGTAGAGCTCTGGACAGGGGGTGGAATCAGCCCCAGCATTTT. Translated: CASRALDRGWNQPQHF. Drawing the rest from reference TRBV19 and TRBJ1-5, the complete variable domain is DGGITQSPKYLFRKEGQNVTLSCEQNLNHDAMYWYRQDPGQGLRLIYYSQIVNDFQKGDIAEGYSVSREKKESFPLTVTSAQKNPTAFYLCASRALDRGWNQPQHFGDGTRLSIL.

J is TRBJ1-1 and V is TRBV20-1, with 7 positions matching TRBD1. The CDR3 is 10 residues long. The J segment lost 7 bases and the V segment lost 6 bases, leaving 2 bases of the junction unmatched. Germline V gene lookup returns CDR1 DFQATT and CDR2 SNEGSKA (reference sequence). CDR3 DNA sequence: TGCAGTGCCGGGACAGATGAAGCTTTCTTT. It specifies CSAGTDEAFF.

The CDR3 region is CASSFAGGSYEQYF. In nucleotides, the CDR3 is TGTGCCAGCAGCTTTGCGGGGGGCTCCTACGAGCAGTACTTC. The gene calls are TRBV11-2 and TRBJ2-7, with 8 bases fitting TRBD2. In germline, CDR1 is SGHAT, CDR2 FQNNGV. This CDR3 is 14 amino acids long. The junction had 1 base not matched to a gene; V was cut back by 3 bases and J by 0 bases.

The chain has TRBV2 and TRBJ2-2; 10 bases line up with TRBD2. Unmatched junction bases numbered 4, after V lost 8 bases and J lost 1 base. In germline, CDR1 is SNHLY, CDR2 FYNNEI. The CDR3 consists of 15 residues. CDR3 amino acids: CASGGLARNTGELFF. CDR3 DNA sequence: TGTGCCAGCGGGGGACTAGCGAGGAACACCGGGGAGCTGTTTTTT.

The V call is TRBV6-2 or TRBV6-3, the J call TRBJ1-5; D is unresolved. The V and J ends lost 2 bases and 4 bases respectively, with 6 bases between them. The CDR3 runs to 13 residues. The germline V gene has CDR1 MNHEY and CDR2 SVGEGT. CDR3 loop: CASSYIRNQPQHF. CDR3 coding DNA: TGTGCCAGCAGTTACATTAGAAATCAGCCCCAGCATTTT.

The chain couples TRBV7-2 to TRBJ1-1; a possible D gene is TRBD1 (5 bases). The V end was cut by 5 bases, the J end by 4 bases, with 11 bases between. CDR1 is SGHTA, CDR2 FQGNSA, per germline. This CDR3 contains 13 residues. CDR3: CASSPGWGTEAFF. DNA of the CDR3: TGTGCCAGCAGCCCAGGGTGGGGCACTGAAGCTTTCTTT.

Worth noting for this clone: The junction does not match germline at one end; this may be a read error. The CDR3 DNA sequence: TGTGCCAGCAGCCAAGACATAAGGGACAGGGGGAACTTC. Translation: CASSQDIRDRGNF. The J gene is TRBJ2-7, the V gene TRBV28; 11 positions match TRBD1. This CDR3 has 13 residues. The germline gives CDR1 MDHEN, CDR2 SYDVKM.

This chain uses TRBV5-5 with TRBJ1-1; perhaps TRBD1 as D (5 bases). Per the germline V gene, CDR1 is SGHKS and CDR2 is YYEKEE (reference sequence). Deletions cut 4 bases from V and 5 bases from J, with 9 bases between. The CDR3 has 12 amino acids. The CDR3 region is CASSAGGTEAFF. As DNA, the CDR3 is TGTGCCAGCAGCGCGGGGGGGACTGAAGCTTTCTTT. The full variable domain, its missing parts supplied by reference TRBV5-5 and TRBJ1-1, is DAGVTQSPTHLIKTRGQQVTLRCSPISGHKSVSWYQQVLGQGPQFIFQYYEKEERGRGNFPDRFSARQFPNYSSELNVNALLLGDSALYLCASSAGGTEAFFGQGTRLTVV.

The chain combines TRBV10-3 with TRBJ2-3; TRBD2 agrees at 15 bases. The V gene's germline CDR1 is ENHRY and CDR2 SYGVKD. There are 16 residues in the CDR3. With V trimmed by 8 bases and J by 5 bases, 8 bases remained unmatched. The CDR3 loop is CAIWSGLAGGIDTQYF. The CDR3 DNA reads as TGTGCCATCTGGTCGGGACTAGCGGGAGGAATAGATACGCAGTATTTT.

This clone has only one observation. This CDR3 reads CASSIPTGELRELFF. The CDR3 nucleotides read TGTGCCAGCAGCATACCGACAGGGGAGCTCCGGGAGCTGTTTTTT. The chain links TRBV7-9 to TRBJ2-2; TRBD1 agrees at 8 bases. The germline CDR1 and CDR2 sequences are SEHNR and FQNEAQ (reference sequence). V lost 5 bases, J lost 9 bases, and 11 bases stayed unmatched. CDR3 length: 15 residues. Supplemented by reference TRBV7-9 and TRBJ2-2, the full variable domain reads DTGVSQNPRHKITKRGQNVTFRCDPISEHNRLYWYRQTLGQGPEFLTYFQNEAQLEKSRLLSDRFSAERPKGSFSTLEIQRTEQGDSAMYLCASSIPTGELRELFFGEGSRLTVL.

V and J are TRBV7-9 and TRBJ2-7; D gene unclear. With 1 base removed from V and 0 bases from J, the gap between germline ends came to 7 bases. There are 14 residues in the CDR3. CDR1 is SEHNR, CDR2 FQNEAQ, per germline (reference sequence). CDR3 DNA: TGTGCCAGCAGCTTAGAGCCGGGCTCCTACGAGCAGTACTTC. The encoded protein is CASSLEPGSYEQYF.

The gene calls are TRBV27 and TRBJ2-2, with D hard to call. The CDR3 runs to 13 residues. Germline V gene lookup returns CDR1 MNHEY and CDR2 SMNVEV (reference sequence). V gave up 4 bases and J gave up 6 bases, with 9 bases separating them. The CDR3 DNA reads TGTGCCAGCAGTTCTGGCGGTTCCGGGGAGCTGTTTTTT. Residues: CASSSGGSGELFF.

The chain has TRBV5-1 and TRBJ2-7; the D gene is possibly TRBD1 (5 bases). CDR3 size: 14 residues. V dropped 5 bases and J dropped 2 bases, with 14 bases sitting between them. Germline V gene data show CDR1 as SGHRS and CDR2 as YFSETQ. The CDR3 nucleotides are TGCGCCAGCAGACCAGACAGAAATACCTACGAGCAGTACTTC. This sequence encodes CASRPDRNTYEQYF.

The V call is TRBV2, the J call TRBJ1-5; 7 bases are a match to TRBD1. J was trimmed by 3 bases and V by 2 bases; bases with no gene match: 4. The CDR3 extends over 15 amino acids. Germline V lookup: CDR1 SNHLY, CDR2 FYNNEI. The CDR3 loop reads CASSETGENNQPQHF. In DNA form, the CDR3 reads TGTGCCAGCAGTGAAACAGGGGAGAACAATCAGCCCCAGCATTTT.

The genes are TRBV7-9 and TRBJ2-5; D not certain. CDR3 length: 13 amino acids. Trimming cost V 7 bases and J 2 bases, with 11 bases left between them. Looked up from germline, CDR1 is SEHNR and CDR2 is FQNEAQ (reference sequence). This CDR3 reads CASIMAAQETQYF. CDR3 coding DNA: TGTGCCAGCATAATGGCGGCTCAAGAGACCCAGTACTTC.

The chain recombines TRBV6-5 with TRBJ2-7; a possible D gene is TRBD2 (5 bases). Trimming shortened V by 0 bases and J by 4 bases, and 16 bases separated the two germline ends. Germline values: CDR1 MNHEY, CDR2 SVGAGI. The CDR3 has 16 amino acids. Here the CDR3 DNA reads TGTGCCAGCAGTTACTCGACGGGGATGAGGGAATACGAGCAGTACTTC. Protein sequence: CASSYSTGMREYEQYF.

J is TRBJ2-7 and V is TRBV5-1; tentative D call: TRBD2 (6 bases). CDR3 length equals 13 residues. V was shortened by 5 bases and J by 0 bases, with 9 bases between the two germline ends. Germline V gene data show CDR1 as SGHRS and CDR2 as YFSETQ. The CDR3, as DNA: TGCGCCAGCAGGAGCGGGCTCTCCTACGAGCAGTACTTC. The encoded protein is CASRSGLSYEQYF.

The chain uses TRBV29-1 and TRBJ1-1, with D hard to call. Germline V gene lookup returns CDR1 SQVTM and CDR2 ANQGSEA. CDR3 length: 12 amino acids. V lost 2 bases and J 3 bases, leaving 7 bases between the germline ends. CDR3 residues: CSVERGDTEAFF. The CDR3 DNA follows: TGCAGCGTTGAACGCGGGGACACTGAAGCTTTCTTT. Variable domain in full (rest from reference TRBV29-1 and TRBJ1-1): SAVISQKPSRDICQRGTSLTIQCQVDSQVTMMFWYRQQPGQSLTLIATANQGSEATYESGFVIDKFPISRPNLTFSTLTVSNMSPEDSSIYLCSVERGDTEAFFGQGTRLTVV.

This chain links TRBV13 with TRBJ1-2; possible D gene TRBD1, 6 bases. Germline loops: CDR1 PRHDT, CDR2 FYEKMQ (reference sequence). CDR3 size: 16 residues. Trimming removed 5 bases from V and 2 bases from J, with 18 bases in between. The CDR3 nucleotides read TGTGCCAGCAGCCCTCCGAGTCACAGGGCGAACTATGGCTACACCTTC. The encoded protein is CASSPPSHRANYGYTF. Full variable domain (remainder filled in from reference TRBV13 and TRBJ1-2): AAGVIQSPRHLIKEKRETATLKCYPIPRHDTVYWYQQGPGQDPQFLISFYEKMQSDKGSIPDRFSAQQFSDYHSELNMSSLELGDSALYFCASSPPSHRANYGYTFGSGTRLTVV.

This chain links TRBV2 with TRBJ2-1, with D maybe TRBD1 (5 bases). Germline lookup yields CDR1 SNHLY and CDR2 FYNNEI. The V gene lost 7 bases and the J gene lost 4 bases, with 11 bases spanning the gap. This CDR3 spans 13 amino acids. The CDR3: CASKQGLYNEQFF. Written as DNA, the CDR3 is TGTGCCAGCAAGCAGGGTTTATACAATGAGCAGTTCTTC.

The gene calls are TRBV7-9 and TRBJ1-2, with TRBD1 matching 7 bases. The length of the CDR3 is 13 residues. The junction had 4 bases not matched to a gene; V was cut back by 1 base and J by 8 bases. Germline loops: CDR1 SEHNR, CDR2 FQNEAQ (reference sequence). The CDR3 region has the DNA TGTGCCAGCAGCTTAGGGACGACAGGGGGCTACACCTTC. Translation gives CASSLGTTGGYTF.

This chain links TRBV4-2 with TRBJ2-3; 8 positions agree with TRBD2. The CDR3 runs 16 residues. J gave up 0 bases and V 4 bases, and 6 bases lay outside the gene matches. Per germline, CDR1 LGHNA and CDR2 YNFKEQ. CDR3 DNA sequence: TGTGCCAGCAGCCCACAACTAGCGGATAGCACAGATACGCAGTATTTT. Amino acids: CASSPQLADSTDTQYF.

The gene calls are TRBV18 and TRBJ2-3; 12 bases line up with TRBD2. Per germline, CDR1 KGHSH and CDR2 LQKENI. V trimming: 5 bases; J trimming: 1 base; junction bases outside the gene matches: 4. The CDR3 is made up of 16 amino acids. DNA for the CDR3: TGTGCCAGCTCAATACTAGCGGGGGGCCGCACAGATACGCAGTATTTT. It codes for CASSILAGGRTDTQYF. Looking up the rest from reference TRBV18 and TRBJ2-3 gives the full variable domain: NAGVMQNPRHLVRRRGQEARLRCSPMKGHSHVYWYRQLPEEGLKFMVYLQKENIIDESGMPKERFSAEFPKEGPSILRIQQVVRGDSAAYFCASSILAGGRTDTQYFGPGTRLTVL.

The chain joins TRBV11-3 to TRBJ2-2; D ambiguous. V lost 3 bases to trimming and J lost 4 bases, with 9 bases between them. In germline, CDR1 is SGHNT, CDR2 YENEEA. This CDR3 is 14 amino acids long. CDR3 sequence (DNA): TGTGCCAGCAGCTTGCGGATGGGCACCGGGGAGCTGTTTTTT. It is translated as CASSLRMGTGELFF. Supplemented by reference TRBV11-3 and TRBJ2-2, the full variable domain reads EAGVVQSPRYKIIEKKQPVAFWCNPISGHNTLYWYLQNLGQGPELLIRYENEEAVDDSQLPKDRFSAERLKGVDSTLKIQPAELGDSAVYLCASSLRMGTGELFFGEGSRLTVL.

V and J are TRBV6-5 and TRBJ2-1; D may be TRBD2 (6 bases). The CDR3 is made up of 15 amino acids. The V end lost 7 bases, the J end lost 0 bases, and 13 bases lay between the germline ends. In germline, CDR1 is MNHEY, CDR2 SVGAGI. DNA of the CDR3: TGTGCCAGCACTCGGGGACTTACCTCCTACAATGAGCAGTTCTTC. It encodes CASTRGLTSYNEQFF.

This chain uses TRBV3-1 (or the pseudogene TRBV3-2) with TRBJ2-7; 9 bases fit TRBD2. CDR1 and CDR2 (germline): LGHDT, YNNKEL (reference sequence). This CDR3 is 17 amino acids long. The trim removed 2 bases at V and 0 bases at J, leaving 8 bases unmatched. This chain's CDR3 is CASSQIPGLAGSYEQYF. CDR3 bases: TGTGCCAGCAGCCAAATACCGGGACTAGCTGGCTCCTACGAGCAGTACTTC.